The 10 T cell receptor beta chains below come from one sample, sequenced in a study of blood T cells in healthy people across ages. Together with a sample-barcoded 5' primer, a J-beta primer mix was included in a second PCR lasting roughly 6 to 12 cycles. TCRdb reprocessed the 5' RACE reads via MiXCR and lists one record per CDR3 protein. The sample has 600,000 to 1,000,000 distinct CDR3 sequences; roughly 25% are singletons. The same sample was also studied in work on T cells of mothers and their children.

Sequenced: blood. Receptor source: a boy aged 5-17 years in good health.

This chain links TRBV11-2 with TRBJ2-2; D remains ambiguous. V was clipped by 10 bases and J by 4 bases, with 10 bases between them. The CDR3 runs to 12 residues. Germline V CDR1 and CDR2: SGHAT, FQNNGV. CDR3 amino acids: CATEGLTGELFF. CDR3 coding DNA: TGTGCCACGGAAGGCCTCACCGGGGAGCTGTTTTTT.

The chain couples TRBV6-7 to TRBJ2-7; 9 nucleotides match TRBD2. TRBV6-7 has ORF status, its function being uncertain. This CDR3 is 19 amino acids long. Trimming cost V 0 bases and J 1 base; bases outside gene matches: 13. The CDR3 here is CASSYSRGLAGRSSYEQYF. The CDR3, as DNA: TGTGCCAGCAGTTACTCGAGGGGTCTAGCGGGGCGGAGTTCCTACGAGCAGTACTTC.

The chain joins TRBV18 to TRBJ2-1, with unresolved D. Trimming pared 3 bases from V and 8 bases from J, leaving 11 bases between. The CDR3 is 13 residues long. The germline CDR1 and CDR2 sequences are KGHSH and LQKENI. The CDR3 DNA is TGTGCCAGCTCACCGGGAAATCTGGATGAGCAGTTCTTC. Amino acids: CASSPGNLDEQFF.

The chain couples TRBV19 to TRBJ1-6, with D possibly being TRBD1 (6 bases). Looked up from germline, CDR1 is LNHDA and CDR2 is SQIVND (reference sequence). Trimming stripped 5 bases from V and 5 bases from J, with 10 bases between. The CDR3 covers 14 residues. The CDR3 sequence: CASSLKGDNSPLHF. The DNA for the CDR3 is TGTGCCAGTAGTCTCAAGGGGGATAATTCACCCCTCCACTTT.

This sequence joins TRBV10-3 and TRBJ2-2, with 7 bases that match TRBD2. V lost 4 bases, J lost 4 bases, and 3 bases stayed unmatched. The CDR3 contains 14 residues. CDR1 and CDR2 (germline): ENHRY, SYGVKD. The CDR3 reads CAISAGEGTGELFF. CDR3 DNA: TGTGCCATCAGTGCTGGGGAGGGCACCGGGGAGCTGTTTTTT.

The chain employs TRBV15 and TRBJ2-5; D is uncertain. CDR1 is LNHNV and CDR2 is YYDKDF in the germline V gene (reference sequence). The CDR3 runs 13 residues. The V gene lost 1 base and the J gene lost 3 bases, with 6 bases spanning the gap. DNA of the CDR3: TGTGCCACCAGCAGAGCCAGTAAAGAGACCCAGTACTTC. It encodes CATSRASKETQYF.

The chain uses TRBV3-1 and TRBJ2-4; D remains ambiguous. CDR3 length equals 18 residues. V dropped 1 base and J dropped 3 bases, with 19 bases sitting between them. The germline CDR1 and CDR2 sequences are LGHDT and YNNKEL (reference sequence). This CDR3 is CASSQVTATALGKNIQYF. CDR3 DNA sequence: TGTGCCAGCAGCCAAGTAACAGCCACGGCCTTAGGCAAAAACATTCAGTACTTC.

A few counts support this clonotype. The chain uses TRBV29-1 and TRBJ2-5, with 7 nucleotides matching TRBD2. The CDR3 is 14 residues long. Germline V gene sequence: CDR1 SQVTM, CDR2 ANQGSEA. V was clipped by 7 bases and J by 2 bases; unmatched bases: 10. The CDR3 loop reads CSGRRREGQETQYF. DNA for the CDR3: TGCAGCGGGCGCCGGAGGGAGGGGCAAGAGACCCAGTACTTC.

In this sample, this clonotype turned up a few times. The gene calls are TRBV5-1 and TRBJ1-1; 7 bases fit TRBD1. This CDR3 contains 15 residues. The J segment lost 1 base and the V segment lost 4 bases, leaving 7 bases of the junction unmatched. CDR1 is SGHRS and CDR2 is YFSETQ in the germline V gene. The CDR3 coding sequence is TGCGCCAGCAGCCCAGAGGGGGCATGGAACACTGAAGCTTTCTTT. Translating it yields CASSPEGAWNTEAFF.

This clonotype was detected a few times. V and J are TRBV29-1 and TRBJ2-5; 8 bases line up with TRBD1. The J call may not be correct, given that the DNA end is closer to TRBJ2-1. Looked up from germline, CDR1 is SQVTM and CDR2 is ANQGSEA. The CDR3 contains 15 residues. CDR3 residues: CSVEIGPGGTDEQFF. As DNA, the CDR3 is TGCAGCGTTGAAATCGGGCCAGGGGGCACCGATGAGCAGTTCTTC.